Presented here are 8 T cell receptor beta chains from one specimen sequenced in a study of immune cell composition in non-small cell lung cancer. Repertoires were generated with immunoSEQ multiplex PCR, while TCRdb's copy carries only in-frame clones and drops some. The table includes some 2,500 clones, around 75% detected once. Sequenced material: lung tumor tissue. These receptors were obtained from a human donor with non-small cell lung cancer.

The chain recombines TRBV30 with TRBJ2-3, with 8 bases identical to TRBD2. Trimming cost V 0 bases and J 4 bases; bases outside gene matches: 9. This CDR3 is built from 16 residues. Germline-derived CDR1 and CDR2 are GTSNPN and SVGIG (reference sequence). The CDR3 region is CAWSVHPGGLPDTQYF. The CDR3 nucleotides read TGTGCCTGGAGTGTACATCCGGGAGGGCTCCCAGATACGCAGTATTTT.

The chain links TRBV2 to TRBJ2-1; no firm D call. Trimming cost V 8 bases and J 6 bases, with 8 bases left between them. The V gene's germline CDR1 is SNHLY and CDR2 FYNNEI. CDR3 size: 11 residues. This chain's CDR3 is CASAQVNEQFF. The CDR3 bases are TGTGCCAGCGCCCAGGTCAATGAGCAGTTCTTC.

Note on this clone: One end of the junction varies from germline; a read error may be responsible. This chain joins TRBV7-7 and TRBJ2-5; D possibly corresponds to TRBD2 (5 bases). The CDR3 consists of 15 residues. In germline, CDR1 is SSHAT, CDR2 FNYEAQ (reference sequence). The CDR3 protein is CASSLGRTSQETQYF. As DNA, the CDR3 is TGTGCTAGCAGCTTAGGACGCACTAGCCAAGAGACCCAGTACTTC.

V gene TRBV19 combines with J gene TRBJ2-2; 9 nucleotides line up with TRBD1. CDR1 LNHDA and CDR2 SQIVND come from the germline V gene (reference sequence). V was clipped by 7 bases and J by 5 bases; unmatched bases: 5. The CDR3 is made up of 14 amino acids. CDR3 in amino acids: CASTGTGITGELFF. The CDR3 DNA is TGTGCCAGTACCGGGACAGGGATTACCGGGGAGCTGTTTTTT.

As DNA, the CDR3 is TGTGCCAGCTCACCTCAGCGGGAGGATTACAATGAGCAGTTCTTC. As protein: CASSPQREDYNEQFF. The genes are TRBV18 and TRBJ2-1; 9 nucleotides line up with TRBD2. This CDR3 spans 15 amino acids. Trimming at V came to 3 bases and at J to 4 bases, leaving 4 bases not matched to a gene. Germline CDR1 and CDR2: KGHSH and LQKENI.

The CDR3 reads CATARDSVYNEQFF. The CDR3 DNA sequence: TGTGCCACCGCAAGGGACAGCGTTTACAATGAGCAGTTCTTC. The chain has TRBV10-3 and TRBJ2-1; 7 nucleotides agree with TRBD1. The trim removed 10 bases at V and 4 bases at J, leaving 10 bases unmatched. CDR1 is ENHRY, CDR2 SYGVKD, per germline. The CDR3 is 14 residues long.

This clone was observed a few times. This chain uses TRBV30 with TRBJ1-3; the D gene is possibly TRBD1 (5 bases). The CDR3 sequence is 13 residues long. Germline assignment: CDR1 GTSNPN and CDR2 SVGIG (reference sequence). V was clipped by 2 bases and J by 9 bases, with 14 bases between them. CDR3 coding DNA: TGTGCCTGGAGTCCCTTGGGGCCCGGCACCATATATTTT. Encoded protein: CAWSPLGPGTIYF.

The V gene is TRBV4-1, the J gene TRBJ1-2, with a possible D match to TRBD1 (5 bases). This CDR3 has 16 amino acids. CDR1 and CDR2 (germline): MGHRA, YSYEKL. Trimming removed 0 bases at V and 3 bases at J, with 14 bases between. The CDR3 DNA is TGCGCCAGCAGCCAAGATAGGCCCCAGGGTGACTATGGCTACACCTTC. This encodes CASSQDRPQGDYGYTF.